These 10 T cell receptor beta chains were sequenced from one sample in a study of blood T cell repertoires in COVID-19. The method was immunoSEQ multiplex PCR; TCRdb's version includes in-frame clones alone and lacks a portion of them. The profile covers 250,000 to 300,000 clones, with roughly 91% appearing a single time and roughly 2% taken by the ten largest. The specimen sequenced was PBMCs or T cells enriched from blood (not recorded which). These receptors were collected from a woman aged 40 to 55 with acute COVID-19.

The J gene is TRBJ2-2, the V gene TRBV12-3 or TRBV12-4, with D uncertain. The CDR3 is made up of 12 amino acids. Between the trimmed V and J ends, which lost 7 bases and 3 bases, there was a span of 6 bases. Here the CDR3 DNA reads TGTGCCAGCAAACGGGACACCGGGGAGCTGTTTTTT. Protein product: CASKRDTGELFF.

The V call is TRBV6-2 or TRBV6-3, the J call TRBJ2-1; D remains unclear. The V gene lost 6 bases and the J gene lost 4 bases, with 10 bases spanning the gap. The CDR3 runs to 13 residues. CDR1 MNHEY and CDR2 SVGEGT come from the germline V gene. CDR3 sequence: CASSRREYNEQFF. In DNA form, the CDR3 reads TGTGCCAGCAGCCGAAGAGAATACAATGAGCAGTTCTTC.

This chain uses TRBV10-3 with TRBJ2-1; 7 bases line up with TRBD1. This CDR3 region has 12 residues. Germline V gene data show CDR1 as ENHRY and CDR2 as SYGVKD. After removal of 8 bases from V and 5 bases from J, the junction contained 3 bases not matched to a gene. The CDR3 protein is CAIGTVNNEQFF. The CDR3 region has the DNA TGTGCCATCGGGACAGTAAACAATGAGCAGTTCTTC.

The rearrangement joins TRBV5-1 to TRBJ2-2, with 11 bases lining up with TRBD2. The junction had 2 bases not matched to a gene; V was cut back by 0 bases and J by 4 bases. CDR1 is SGHRS, CDR2 YFSETQ, per germline. The CDR3 spans 16 residues. CDR3 coding DNA: TGCGCCAGCAGCTTGGGACTAGCGGGATTCACCGGGGAGCTGTTTTTT. Residues: CASSLGLAGFTGELFF. Complete variable domain (other parts from reference TRBV5-1 and TRBJ2-2): KAGVTQTPRYLIKTRGQQVTLSCSPISGHRSVSWYQQTPGQGLQFLFEYFSETQRNKGNFPGRFSGRQFSNSRSEMNVSTLELGDSALYLCASSLGLAGFTGELFFGEGSRLTVL.

This clone was seen just once. This chain joins TRBV7-8 and TRBJ1-6, with D possibly matching TRBD1 (6 bases). Deletions cut 5 bases from V and 6 bases from J, with 17 bases between. The CDR3 consists of 16 residues. Germline V gives CDR1 SGHVS, CDR2 FQNEAQ. In DNA, the CDR3 is TGTGCCAGCAGCCGGGTGGGGGGGGCGGCTAATTCACCCCTCCACTTT. This sequence encodes CASSRVGGAANSPLHF.

This chain links TRBV9 with TRBJ1-1, with 7 bases identical to TRBD1. Germline V lookup: CDR1 SGDLS, CDR2 YYNGEE. J lost 0 bases, V lost 2 bases, and 10 bases had no gene match. The CDR3 spans 17 residues. The CDR3 loop reads CASSVGQDIRMNTEAFF. The DNA for the CDR3 is TGTGCCAGCAGCGTCGGACAGGATATCCGCATGAACACTGAAGCTTTCTTT.

The chain employs TRBV2 and TRBJ2-2; TRBD2 might be the D (6 bases). The V gene lost 6 bases and the J gene lost 6 bases, with 17 bases spanning the gap. CDR3 length: 15 residues. The V gene's germline CDR1 is SNHLY and CDR2 FYNNEI. CDR3 loop: CASRISSREAGELFF. DNA for the CDR3: TGTGCCAGCAGGATCTCCTCCAGGGAGGCCGGGGAGCTGTTTTTT.

The J gene is TRBJ2-1, the V gene TRBV27; 9 nucleotides line up with TRBD2. CDR3 size: 13 residues. From germline, CDR1 is MNHEY and CDR2 SMNVEV (reference sequence). V shed 0 bases and J 16 bases; nucleotides not matched to a gene: 7. In DNA, the CDR3 is TGTGCCAGCAGTTTATCCGGTAGCGGGAGTTATTTCTTC. This codes for CASSLSGSGSYFF.

J is TRBJ2-2 and V is TRBV6-5; TRBD1 matches at 7 bases. CDR1 and CDR2 from the germline V gene are MNHEY and SVGAGI. CDR3 size: 15 residues. V trimming: 6 bases; J trimming: 7 bases; junction bases outside the gene matches: 11. CDR3 protein: CASRIAIRQGGELFF. The CDR3 DNA reads as TGTGCCAGCAGAATCGCTATTAGACAGGGCGGGGAGCTGTTTTTT.

The J gene is TRBJ2-2, the V gene TRBV4-2; TRBD1 is a possible D gene (6 bases). The ends were cut back, 4 bases at V and 1 base at J, with 10 bases in the middle. The CDR3 sequence is 15 residues long. The germline V gene encodes CDR1 LGHNA and CDR2 YNFKEQ. CDR3 bases: TGTGCCAGCAGCCGGGGGCTGGAGAACACCGGGGAGCTGTTTTTT. Its translation is CASSRGLENTGELFF.